Shown below are 29 T cell receptor beta chains from a single sample sequenced in a study of blood T cells in healthy people across ages. Combining a sample-barcoded 5' primer with a J-beta primer mix, a second PCR ran for roughly 7 to 11 cycles. One entry per CDR3 protein, called by TCRdb with MiXCR from the 5' RACE reads. The sample holds fewer than 1,000,000 distinct CDR3 sequences, under 45% seen once. The sequencing input was blood. The source of these receptors is a man in his 60s in good health.

This clonotype occurred once. This chain connects TRBV18 to TRBJ1-2; D is unclear. Trimming pared 4 bases from V and 8 bases from J, leaving 14 bases between. There are 13 residues in the CDR3. Germline assignment: CDR1 KGHSH and CDR2 LQKENI. In DNA form, the CDR3 reads TGTGCCAGCTCACACGGACCCTGGCAGGGCTACACCTTC. Translating it yields CASSHGPWQGYTF.

This clonotype was counted a few times. V and J are TRBV7-9 and TRBJ1-1; the D is unclear. The germline V and J ends were trimmed by 5 bases and 1 base, with 14 bases remaining between them. Germline lookup yields CDR1 SEHNR and CDR2 FQNEAQ (reference sequence). This CDR3 has 15 amino acids. CDR3 region: CASSLLGDTNTEAFF. The DNA for the CDR3 is TGTGCCAGCAGCCTCCTCGGGGATACGAACACTGAAGCTTTCTTT.

The V call is TRBV11-2, the J call TRBJ2-7; 7 bases are a match to TRBD1. V lost 3 bases and J lost 5; bases outside the gene matches: 10. In germline, CDR1 is SGHAT, CDR2 FQNNGV. The CDR3 runs 15 residues. The CDR3 DNA reads TGTGCCAGCAGCTTTCGTAGTACAGGGGCAGACGAGCAGTACTTC. It specifies CASSFRSTGADEQYF.

In this sample, this clonotype turned up a few times. The chain combines TRBV2 with TRBJ2-7; perhaps TRBD1 as D (6 bases). CDR1 and CDR2 from the germline V gene are SNHLY and FYNNEI. The CDR3 totals 15 residues. V was shortened by 3 bases and J by 0 bases, with 12 bases between the two germline ends. CDR3 nucleotide sequence: TGTGCCAGCAGTGAGGGAGACAGGTTCTCCTACGAGCAGTACTTC. It encodes CASSEGDRFSYEQYF.

This clonotype occurred a few times. The chain uses TRBV20-1 and TRBJ1-1; TRBD1 is a possible D gene (5 bases). The CDR3 sequence is 14 residues long. V was clipped by 7 bases and J by 1 base, with 16 bases between them. Germline CDR1 reads DFQATT; CDR2 reads SNEGSKA (reference sequence). Written as DNA, the CDR3 is TGCAGTGTTACCAGGGCACAGACGAACACTGAAGCTTTCTTT. This encodes CSVTRAQTNTEAFF.

For this clonotype: A read error is possible here, since a much larger clone lies one base away. V gene TRBV29-1 combines with J gene TRBJ2-1, with 7 nucleotides matching TRBD2. Germline CDR1 SQVTM, CDR2 ANQGSEA. The CDR3 consists of 11 residues. Germline trimming cut 8 bases from V and 8 bases from J; bases unmatched to any gene: 6. The DNA for the CDR3 is TGCAGCACAGCCCGGGGGGATGAGCAGTTCTTC. Its protein product is CSTARGDEQFF.

This clonotype was found a few times. This chain joins TRBV7-2 and TRBJ2-1, with 8 bases fitting TRBD1. The CDR3 has 14 residues. V lost 5 bases, J lost 6 bases, and 6 bases stayed unmatched. CDR1 is SGHTA, CDR2 FQGNSA, per germline. The CDR3 nucleotides are TGTGCCAGCAGCCCCCAGGACAGGGCCAATGAGCAGTTCTTC. Translated: CASSPQDRANEQFF.

V and J are TRBV4-3 and TRBJ1-2, with D perhaps matching TRBD1 (5 bases). The CDR3 consists of 14 residues. The germline CDR1 and CDR2 sequences are LGHNA and YSLEER. V lost 4 bases to trimming and J lost 8 bases, with 17 bases between them. The CDR3 DNA reads as TGCGCCAGCAGCCCATCGTGGGGCTCGCTAGGCTACACCTTC. It translates to CASSPSWGSLGYTF.

The J gene is TRBJ2-1, the V gene TRBV29-1; D might be TRBD1 or TRBD2, each matching 5 bases. Germline CDR1 reads SQVTM; CDR2 reads ANQGSEA. V gave up 6 bases and J gave up 13 bases, with 25 bases separating them. There are 14 residues in the CDR3. CDR3 sequence reads: CSVAFRDLQETQFF. CDR3 DNA sequence: TGCAGCGTCGCCTTCCGGGACCTCCAAGAGACCCAGTTCTTC.

The rearrangement joins TRBV6-1 to TRBJ2-4, with TRBD1 matching over 9 bases. Germline V CDR1 and CDR2: MNHNS, SASEGT. There are 15 residues in the CDR3. Losses at the gene ends were 8 bases for V and 9 bases for J; bases not matched to a gene: 14. The CDR3 loop is CASRDRAPSLGIQYF. CDR3 DNA sequence: TGTGCCAGCCGGGACAGGGCCCCTAGCCTGGGCATTCAGTACTTC.

The CDR3 here is CASSDRIGSYGYTF. CDR3 in DNA: TGTGCCAGCAGCGATCGCATAGGGAGCTATGGCTACACCTTC. This chain links TRBV3-1 with TRBJ1-2; D is undetermined. With 5 bases removed from V and 4 bases from J, the gap between germline ends came to 14 bases. CDR1 is LGHDT and CDR2 is YNNKEL in the germline V gene (reference sequence). The CDR3 is 14 amino acids.

This clonotype was counted many times. The chain joins TRBV9 to TRBJ2-5; 13 bases are shared with TRBD2. The ends lost 3 bases at V and 1 base at J; junction bases unmatched: 0. The germline V gene encodes CDR1 SGDLS and CDR2 YYNGEE. This CDR3 contains 15 residues. The CDR3 sequence is CASSGLAGGQETQYF. DNA of the CDR3: TGTGCCAGCAGCGGACTAGCGGGGGGCCAAGAGACCCAGTACTTC.

CDR3 in amino acids: CASSPGQGGHEQYF. The DNA of the CDR3 is TGTGCCAGCAGCCCCGGGCAGGGCGGGCACGAGCAGTACTTC. The chain is built from TRBV12-3 or TRBV12-4 and TRBJ2-7, with D possibly called TRBD1 or TRBD2 (5 bases each). Trimming shortened V by 6 bases and J by 5 bases, and 17 bases separated the two germline ends. CDR3 length: 14 residues.

The CDR3 reads CASRPLDRFNEKLFF. The CDR3, as DNA: TGTGCCAGCAGGCCGTTGGACAGGTTTAATGAAAAACTGTTTTTT. V is TRBV27 and J is TRBJ1-4; 7 bases are shared with TRBD1. The CDR3 totals 15 residues. The germline gives CDR1 MNHEY, CDR2 SMNVEV (reference sequence). V shed 6 bases, J shed 4 bases, and the junction held 8 bases outside the gene matches. The full variable domain, in which reference TRBV27 and TRBJ1-4 provide the parts outside the CDR3, is EAQVTQNPRYLITVTGKKLTVTCSQNMNHEYMSWYRQDPGLGLRQIYYSMNVEVTDKGDVPEGYKVSRKEKRNFPLILESPSPNQTSLYFCASRPLDRFNEKLFFGSGTQLSVL.

The table lists this clonotype with many counts. The chain is built from TRBV12-3 or TRBV12-4 and TRBJ2-7; 8 bases match TRBD1. The V gene end was trimmed by 3 bases and the J gene end by 3 bases; junction bases not matched to a gene: 4. This CDR3 contains 14 residues. The CDR3 nucleotides read TGTGCCAGCAGTTTGGAAGGACAGGGCTACGAGCAGTACTTC. This encodes CASSLEGQGYEQYF.

This clonotype has only a few counts. This rearrangement joins TRBV30 to TRBJ1-2; D call uncertain. V lost 0 bases, J lost 7 bases, and 9 bases lay in between. The CDR3 has 12 amino acids. Germline V lookup: CDR1 GTSNPN, CDR2 SVGIG (reference sequence). CDR3 residues: CAWSVWGGGYTF. The CDR3 coding sequence is TGTGCCTGGAGTGTATGGGGTGGTGGCTACACCTTC. Full variable domain (outside the CDR3, taken from reference TRBV30 and TRBJ1-2): SQTIHQWPATLVQPVGSPLSLECTVEGTSNPNLYWYRQAAGRGLQLLFYSVGIGQISSEVPQNLSASRPQDRQFILSSKKLLLSDSGFYLCAWSVWGGGYTFGSGTRLTVV.

This sequence joins TRBV5-1 and TRBJ2-3; D is perhaps TRBD2 (5 bases). V lost 6 bases, J lost 0 bases, and 14 bases lay in between. Looked up from germline, CDR1 is SGHRS and CDR2 is YFSETQ. The CDR3 extends over 15 amino acids. The DNA for the CDR3 is TGCGCCAGCATGAGGCGGGTTTCTAGCACAGATACGCAGTATTTT. It codes for CASMRRVSSTDTQYF.

The gene calls are TRBV15 and TRBJ2-5; the D gene is possibly TRBD1 (5 bases). CDR3 length equals 13 residues. V was cut by 0 bases and J by 11 bases, with 13 bases left in between. CDR1 and CDR2 (germline): LNHNV, YYDKDF (reference sequence). This chain's CDR3 is CATSRDNQGGQYF. CDR3 coding DNA: TGTGCCACCAGCAGAGATAATCAGGGTGGGCAGTACTTC.

J is TRBJ2-3 and V is TRBV14; possibly TRBD2 for D (6 bases). The CDR3 spans 14 residues. Trimming left V 1 base short and J 5 bases short, with 10 bases between. Germline CDR1 is SGHDN and CDR2 is FVKESK. CDR3 nucleotide sequence: TGTGCCAGCAGCCAAGTTTGGGGAGGAGATACGCAGTATTTT. This sequence encodes CASSQVWGGDTQYF.

This clonotype was counted only a few times. CDR3 residues: CASSTGTGYNEQFF. The CDR3 nucleotides read TGTGCCAGCAGTACCGGGACAGGGTACAATGAGCAGTTCTTC. The chain recombines TRBV6-2 or TRBV6-3 with TRBJ2-1; 9 bases map to TRBD1. This CDR3 has 14 residues. J was trimmed by 4 bases and V by 5 bases; bases with no gene match: 3. The germline V gene has CDR1 MNHEY and CDR2 SVGEGT.

This clonotype occurred a few times. The rearrangement links TRBV6-6 to TRBJ1-4; TRBD1 matches at 7 bases. J was trimmed by 3 bases and V by 6 bases; bases with no gene match: 4. CDR1 and CDR2 (germline): MNHNY, SVGAGI (reference sequence). CDR3 length equals 14 residues. The CDR3 loop reads CASRAGQSNEKLFF. CDR3 in DNA: TGTGCCAGCAGGGCGGGACAGTCTAATGAAAAACTGTTTTTT.

As for this clonotype: Its ends do not fully match the called genes, so a read error is possible. The V and J genes are TRBV7-2 and TRBJ2-3; D assignment may be TRBD1 or TRBD2 (5 bases each). CDR1 SGHTA and CDR2 FQGNSA come from the germline V gene. CDR3 size: 14 residues. CDR3 in DNA: TGTGCCAGCAGCGTAGGAGGTAGCACAGGTACGCAGTATTTT. Translated: CASSVGGSTGTQYF.

This chain links TRBV7-2 with TRBJ2-3, with 8 nucleotides matching TRBD2. CDR3 length equals 15 residues. The germline V gene encodes CDR1 SGHTA and CDR2 FQGNSA. J was trimmed by 4 bases and V by 3 bases; bases with no gene match: 6. CDR3 region: CASSFSSGAADTQYF. The CDR3 DNA follows: TGTGCCAGCAGCTTTAGTAGCGGGGCAGCAGATACGCAGTATTTT.

As DNA, the CDR3 is TGTGCCAGCAGCCAATACGGGACAGCGGAGACCCAGTACTTC. Translated: CASSQYGTAETQYF. The chain couples TRBV3-1 to TRBJ2-5; 7 bases line up with TRBD1. Trimming cost V 2 bases and J 5 bases; bases outside gene matches: 5. CDR1 and CDR2 from the germline V gene are LGHDT and YNNKEL (reference sequence). The CDR3 spans 14 residues.

J is TRBJ1-5 and V is TRBV6-2 or TRBV6-3; D is ambiguous. The CDR3 runs 14 residues. Trimming removed 6 bases from V and 6 bases from J, with 15 bases in between. The germline V gene has CDR1 MNHEY and CDR2 SVGEGT. The CDR3 DNA sequence: TGTGCCAGCAGCGCCCTCCAGTTGGGTCAGCCCCAGCATTTT. Translation gives CASSALQLGQPQHF.

As for this clonotype: The germline gene is not matched at one end of the junction; a read error may be the cause. V usage is TRBV6-1 and J usage is TRBJ2-1; weak D call: TRBD2 (6 bases). CDR3 length: 16 residues. The germline V gene has CDR1 MNHNS and CDR2 SASEGT. CDR3 DNA: TGTGCCAGCAGTGAAGCGCGGGGCTTTTCCTACAATGAGCGGTACTTC. Its translation: CASSEARGFSYNERYF.

This clonotype was recorded once. The rearrangement links TRBV30 to TRBJ1-2, with D perhaps matching TRBD1 (5 bases). V dropped 8 bases and J dropped 5 bases, with 12 bases sitting between them. The CDR3 sequence is 11 residues long. Germline V gives CDR1 GTSNPN, CDR2 SVGIG (reference sequence). The CDR3 region is CAGERGYGYTF. The CDR3, as DNA: TGTGCCGGGGAGAGGGGATATGGCTACACCTTC.

This clonotype was seen more than once but under ten times. The V call is TRBV6-7, the J call TRBJ2-5, with no clear D. TRBV6-7 is reported as an ORF; its role is uncertain. V lost 8 bases and J 5 bases, leaving 9 bases between the germline ends. The CDR3 is 11 residues long. The CDR3 here is CASPARETQYF. Here the CDR3 DNA reads TGTGCCAGCCCCGCCCGGGAGACCCAGTACTTC.

V is TRBV4-1 and J is TRBJ1-2; TRBD1 agrees at 9 bases. The CDR3 runs to 15 residues. Germline V gene data show CDR1 as MGHRA and CDR2 as YSYEKL. Losses at the gene ends were 0 bases for V and 6 bases for J; bases not matched to a gene: 5. DNA of the CDR3: TGCGCCAGCAGCCAAGATATGGGACAGGGCAATGGCTACACCTTC. Protein product: CASSQDMGQGNGYTF.